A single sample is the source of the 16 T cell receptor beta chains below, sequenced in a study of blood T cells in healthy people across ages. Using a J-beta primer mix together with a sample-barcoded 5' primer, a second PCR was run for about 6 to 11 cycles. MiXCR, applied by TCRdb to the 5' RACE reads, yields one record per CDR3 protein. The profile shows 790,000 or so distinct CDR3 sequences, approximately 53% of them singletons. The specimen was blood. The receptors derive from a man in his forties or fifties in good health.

CDR3 nucleotides: TGTGCCAGCAGTGAGGACATCGGGATTGAAAAACTGTTTTTT. Translated: CASSEDIGIEKLFF. V and J are TRBV25-1 and TRBJ1-4; perhaps TRBD1 as D (5 bases). The CDR3 covers 14 residues. CDR1 and CDR2 from the germline V gene are MGHDK and SYGVNS. V was shortened by 3 bases and J by 7 bases, with 12 bases between the two germline ends. Combining the CDR3 with reference TRBV25-1 and TRBJ1-4 gives the whole variable domain EADIYQTPRYLVIGTGKKITLECSQTMGHDKMYWYQQDPGMELHLIHYSYGVNSTEKGDLSSESTVSRIRTEHFPLTLESARPSHTSQYLCASSEDIGIEKLFFGSGTQLSVL.

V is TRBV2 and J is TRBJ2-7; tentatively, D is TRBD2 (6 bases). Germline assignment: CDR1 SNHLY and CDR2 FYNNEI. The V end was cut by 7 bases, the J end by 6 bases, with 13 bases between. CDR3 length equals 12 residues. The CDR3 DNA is TGTGCCAGCACGGAGACTAGGGGCGAGCAGTACTTC. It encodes CASTETRGEQYF.

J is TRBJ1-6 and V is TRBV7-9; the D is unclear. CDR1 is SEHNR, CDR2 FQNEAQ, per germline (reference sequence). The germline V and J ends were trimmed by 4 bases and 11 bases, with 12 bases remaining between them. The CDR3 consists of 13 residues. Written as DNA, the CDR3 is TGTGCCAGCAGCTCCGCCGGCGGGGCACCCCTCCACTTT. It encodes CASSSAGGAPLHF.

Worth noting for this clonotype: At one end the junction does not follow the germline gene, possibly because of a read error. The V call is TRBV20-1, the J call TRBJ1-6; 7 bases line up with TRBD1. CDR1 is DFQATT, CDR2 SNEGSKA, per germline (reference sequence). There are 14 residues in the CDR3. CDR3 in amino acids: CSAGEPQGESPLHF. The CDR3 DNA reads TGCAGTGCTGGAGAGCCCCAGGGGGAATCACCCCTCCACTTT.

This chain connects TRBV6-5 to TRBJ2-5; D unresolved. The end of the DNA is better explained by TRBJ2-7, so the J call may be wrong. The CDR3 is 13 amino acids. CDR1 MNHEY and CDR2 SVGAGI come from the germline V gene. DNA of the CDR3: TGTGCCAGCAGGGGTGAGGTTACCTACGAGCAGTACTTC. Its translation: CASRGEVTYEQYF.

The DNA of the CDR3 is TGTGCCAGCTCACCAGGACAGGACGAAGGCTACACCTTC. This encodes CASSPGQDEGYTF. The V call is TRBV18, the J call TRBJ1-2; 7 bases align to TRBD1. V lost 2 bases, J lost 8 bases, and 5 bases stayed unmatched. The CDR3 contains 13 residues. CDR1 is KGHSH, CDR2 LQKENI, per germline.

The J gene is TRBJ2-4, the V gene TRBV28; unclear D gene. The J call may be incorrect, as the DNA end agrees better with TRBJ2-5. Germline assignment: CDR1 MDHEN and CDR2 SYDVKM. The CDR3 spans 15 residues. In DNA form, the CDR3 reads TGTGCCAGCGATGGCGGACGAAGATCCGGGGAGACCCAGTACTTC. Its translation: CASDGGRRSGETQYF.

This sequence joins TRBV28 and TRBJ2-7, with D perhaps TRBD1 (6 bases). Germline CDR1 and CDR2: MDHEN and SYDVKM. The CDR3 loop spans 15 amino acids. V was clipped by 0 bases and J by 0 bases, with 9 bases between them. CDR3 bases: TGTGCCAGCAGTTTATGGACAGGATCCTCCTACGAGCAGTACTTC. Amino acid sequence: CASSLWTGSSYEQYF.

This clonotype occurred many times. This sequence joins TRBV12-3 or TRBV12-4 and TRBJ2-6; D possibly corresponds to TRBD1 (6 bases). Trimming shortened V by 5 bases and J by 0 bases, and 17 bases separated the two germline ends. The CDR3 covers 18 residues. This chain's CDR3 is CASSITQGRSSGANVLTF. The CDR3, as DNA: TGTGCCAGCAGTATAACACAGGGACGGAGCTCTGGGGCCAACGTCCTGACTTTC.

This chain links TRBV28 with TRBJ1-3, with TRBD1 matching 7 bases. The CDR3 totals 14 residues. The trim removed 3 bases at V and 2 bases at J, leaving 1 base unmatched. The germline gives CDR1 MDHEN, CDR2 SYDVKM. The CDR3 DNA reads TGTGCCAGCAGTTTGCAGGGGGCTGGAAACACCATATATTTT. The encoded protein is CASSLQGAGNTIYF.

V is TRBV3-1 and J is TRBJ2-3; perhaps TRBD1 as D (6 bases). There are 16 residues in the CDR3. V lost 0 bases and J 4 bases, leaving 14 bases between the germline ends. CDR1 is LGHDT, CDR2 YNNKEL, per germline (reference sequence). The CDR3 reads CASSQDPGQGADTQYF. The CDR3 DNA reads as TGTGCCAGCAGCCAAGATCCGGGACAAGGAGCAGATACGCAGTATTTT.

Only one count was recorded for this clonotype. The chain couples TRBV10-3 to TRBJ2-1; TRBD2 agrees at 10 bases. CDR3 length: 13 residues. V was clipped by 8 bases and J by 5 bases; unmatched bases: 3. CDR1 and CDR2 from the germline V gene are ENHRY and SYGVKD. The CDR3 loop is CAILAGAHNEQFF. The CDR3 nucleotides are TGTGCCATCCTAGCGGGAGCCCACAATGAGCAGTTCTTC.

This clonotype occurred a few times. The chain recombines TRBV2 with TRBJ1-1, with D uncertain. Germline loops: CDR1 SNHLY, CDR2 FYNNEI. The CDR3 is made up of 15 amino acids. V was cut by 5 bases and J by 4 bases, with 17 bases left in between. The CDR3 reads CASSKGAGMPTEAFF. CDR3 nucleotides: TGTGCCAGCAGTAAGGGTGCCGGGATGCCCACTGAAGCTTTCTTT.

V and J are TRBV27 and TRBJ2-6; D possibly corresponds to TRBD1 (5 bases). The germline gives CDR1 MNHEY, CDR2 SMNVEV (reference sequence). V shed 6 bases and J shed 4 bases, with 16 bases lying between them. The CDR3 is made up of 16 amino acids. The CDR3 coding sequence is TGTGCCAGCAGCCAGGGTCCTAGGTGGGGGGCCAACGTCCTGACTTTC. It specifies CASSQGPRWGANVLTF.

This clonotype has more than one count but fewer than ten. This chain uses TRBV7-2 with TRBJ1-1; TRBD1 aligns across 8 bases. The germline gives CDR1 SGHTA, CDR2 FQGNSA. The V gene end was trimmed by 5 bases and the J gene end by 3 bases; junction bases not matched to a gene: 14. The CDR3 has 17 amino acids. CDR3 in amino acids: CASSPRSQGARDTEAFF. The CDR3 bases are TGTGCCAGCAGCCCAAGGAGCCAGGGGGCGCGTGACACTGAAGCTTTCTTT.

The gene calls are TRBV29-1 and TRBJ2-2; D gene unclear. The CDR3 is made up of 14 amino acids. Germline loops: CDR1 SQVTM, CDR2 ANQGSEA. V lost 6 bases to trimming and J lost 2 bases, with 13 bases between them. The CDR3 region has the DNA TGCAGCGTCCGGCTGTCCAGCAACACCGGGGAGCTGTTTTTT. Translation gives CSVRLSSNTGELFF.